Listed here are 18 T cell receptor beta chains from one sample, sequenced in a study of blood T cell repertoires in COVID-19. The method was immunoSEQ multiplex PCR; TCRdb's version includes in-frame clones alone and lacks a portion of them. This sample has 95,000 to 150,000 clones, with about 80% found just once. The specimen sequenced was peripheral blood. These TCRs come from a man aged 55 to 70 with acute or convalescent COVID-19.

This clone was found a few times. This chain links TRBV28 with TRBJ2-7; D is undetermined. The CDR3 contains 14 residues. V lost 5 bases, J lost 3 bases, and 14 bases lay in between. CDR1 is MDHEN and CDR2 is SYDVKM in the germline V gene. The DNA of the CDR3 is TGTGCCAGCAGTCTTCCGAGAGGTTACTACGAGCAGTACTTC. Its protein product is CASSLPRGYYEQYF.

The rearrangement joins TRBV7-9 to TRBJ1-1; D remains unclear. V was shortened by 7 bases and J by 0 bases, with 12 bases between the two germline ends. Germline values: CDR1 SEHNR, CDR2 FQNEAQ (reference sequence). The CDR3 extends over 14 amino acids. The CDR3 is CASTLLAVNTEAFF. DNA for the CDR3: TGTGCCAGCACCCTTTTGGCGGTGAACACTGAAGCTTTCTTT.

The chain uses TRBV25-1 and TRBJ2-3; the D gene is possibly TRBD2 (5 bases). The V and J ends lost 1 base and 6 bases respectively, with 5 bases between them. This CDR3 region has 12 residues. The V gene's germline CDR1 is MGHDK and CDR2 SYGVNS. The CDR3 DNA reads as TGTGCCAGCAGTGAATTAGCGGATACGCAGTATTTT. Amino acids: CASSELADTQYF. The variable domain in full, with the rest retrieved from reference TRBV25-1 and TRBJ2-3, is EADIYQTPRYLVIGTGKKITLECSQTMGHDKMYWYQQDPGMELHLIHYSYGVNSTEKGDLSSESTVSRIRTEHFPLTLESARPSHTSQYLCASSELADTQYFGPGTRLTVL.

This rearrangement joins TRBV10-3 to TRBJ1-1; D is ambiguous. V lost 6 bases and J 4 bases, leaving 12 bases between the germline ends. CDR3 length: 13 amino acids. Germline V lookup: CDR1 ENHRY, CDR2 SYGVKD. The CDR3 sequence is CAIRRLEGTEAFF. The CDR3, as DNA: TGTGCCATCAGACGTTTGGAGGGCACTGAAGCTTTCTTT.

The chain uses TRBV5-1 and TRBJ2-5; D is uncertain. This CDR3 contains 13 residues. Germline V gene lookup returns CDR1 SGHRS and CDR2 YFSETQ. V lost 2 bases to trimming and J lost 5 bases, with 10 bases between them. The CDR3 region is CASSFSPVETQYF. The CDR3 coding sequence is TGCGCCAGCAGCTTTTCCCCGGTCGAGACCCAGTACTTC.

V and J are TRBV28 and TRBJ1-2; no clear D gene. V was shortened by 10 bases and J by 3 bases, with 15 bases between the two germline ends. This CDR3 region has 13 residues. CDR1 is MDHEN, CDR2 SYDVKM, per germline. CDR3: CATNIGLHYGYTF. CDR3 nucleotide sequence: TGTGCCACCAACATTGGCCTCCACTATGGCTACACCTTC.

The chain joins TRBV28 to TRBJ2-5, with TRBD1 matching over 12 bases. CDR3 length: 15 residues. V trimming: 8 bases; J trimming: 5 bases; junction bases outside the gene matches: 9. Germline loops: CDR1 MDHEN, CDR2 SYDVKM. CDR3 loop: CASQKGTGGGETQYF. The CDR3 coding sequence is TGTGCCAGCCAAAAGGGGACAGGGGGCGGGGAGACCCAGTACTTC. The complete variable domain, with remaining parts taken from reference TRBV28 and TRBJ2-5, reads DVKVTQSSRYLVKRTGEKVFLECVQDMDHENMFWYRQDPGLGLRLIYFSYDVKMKEKGDIPEGYSVSREKKERFSLILESASTNQTSMYLCASQKGTGGGETQYFGPGTRLLVL.

The gene calls are TRBV27 and TRBJ1-2; tentatively, D is TRBD1 (5 bases). Looked up from germline, CDR1 is MNHEY and CDR2 is SMNVEV (reference sequence). V lost 2 bases to trimming and J lost 6 bases, with 10 bases between them. The CDR3 has 13 amino acids. CDR3 protein: CASSLGGSDGYTF. For the CDR3, the DNA is TGTGCCAGCAGTTTAGGGGGGTCGGATGGCTACACCTTC.

The rearrangement uses TRBV9 and TRBJ2-1, with 10 bases aligning to TRBD2. Trimming took 3 bases from V and 8 from J; bases not matched to a gene: 5. Germline lookup yields CDR1 SGDLS and CDR2 YYNGEE. This CDR3 spans 14 amino acids. The CDR3 coding sequence is TGTGCCAGCAGCGCTAGCGGGAGCAAAGATGAGCAGTTCTTC. It encodes CASSASGSKDEQFF.

The chain is built from TRBV19 and TRBJ2-7; TRBD1 aligns across 9 bases. The germline CDR1 and CDR2 sequences are LNHDA and SQIVND (reference sequence). This CDR3 has 15 residues. V shed 1 base and J 0 bases; nucleotides not matched to a gene: 1. In DNA, the CDR3 is TGTGCCAGTAGTATAGGGACAGGGGTCTCCTACGAGCAGTACTTC. Amino acids: CASSIGTGVSYEQYF.

The gene calls are TRBV5-1 and TRBJ2-2, with 8 bases lining up with TRBD1. The germline gives CDR1 SGHRS, CDR2 YFSETQ. The CDR3 has 14 residues. The V segment lost 3 bases and the J segment 5 bases; nucleotides outside the gene matches: 3. This chain's CDR3 is CASSSGQGTGELFF. CDR3 DNA sequence: TGCGCCAGCAGCTCCGGACAGGGTACCGGGGAGCTGTTTTTT.

The chain joins TRBV10-3 to TRBJ1-6; 8 nucleotides match TRBD1. The CDR3 contains 13 residues. Germline values: CDR1 ENHRY, CDR2 SYGVKD. Trimming removed 4 bases from V and 8 bases from J; junction bases left unmatched: 1. The CDR3 loop reads CAISVDRDSPLHF. Here the CDR3 DNA reads TGTGCCATCAGTGTGGACAGGGATTCACCCCTCCACTTT.

The V call is TRBV28, the J call TRBJ2-1; 8 positions match TRBD2. V shed 2 bases and J 6 bases; nucleotides not matched to a gene: 9. Germline-derived CDR1 and CDR2 are MDHEN and SYDVKM. The CDR3 is made up of 16 amino acids. CDR3: CASSLSRLAGFNEQFF. The DNA of the CDR3 is TGTGCCAGCAGTTTAAGCCGTCTAGCGGGCTTCAATGAGCAGTTCTTC.

This clone was seen a single time. This chain links TRBV15 with TRBJ1-2, with TRBD1 as a possible D gene (5 bases). The CDR3 spans 17 residues. Trimming stripped 3 bases from V and 5 bases from J, with 22 bases between. Germline CDR1 is LNHNV and CDR2 is YYDKDF (reference sequence). CDR3: CATSRGGVRKLGYGYTF. In DNA form, the CDR3 reads TGTGCCACCAGCAGGGGGGGTGTACGGAAGCTTGGGTATGGCTACACCTTC.

This chain uses TRBV18 with TRBJ2-3; TRBD2 might be the D (5 bases). From germline, CDR1 is KGHSH and CDR2 LQKENI. The CDR3 length is 18 residues. The V end lost 0 bases, the J end lost 5 bases, and 21 bases lay between the germline ends. CDR3 loop: CASSPPGSGRSRGDTQYF. Written as DNA, the CDR3 is TGTGCCAGCTCACCACCGGGAAGTGGCAGGTCCCGGGGAGATACGCAGTATTTT.

The chain couples TRBV5-1 to TRBJ2-2; the match to TRBD2 covers 8 bases. In germline, CDR1 is SGHRS, CDR2 YFSETQ. This CDR3 region has 17 residues. Trimming took 4 bases from V and 3 from J; bases not matched to a gene: 11. The CDR3 reads CASSPPGAGGDTGELFF. CDR3 coding DNA: TGCGCCAGCAGCCCGCCCGGGGCGGGAGGAGACACCGGGGAGCTGTTTTTT.

The rearrangement uses TRBV18 and TRBJ2-6; TRBD1 might be the D (6 bases). V lost 5 bases and J lost 0, with 23 bases in between. Germline V CDR1 and CDR2: KGHSH, LQKENI. This CDR3 contains 20 residues. The CDR3 here is CASSTLTYRVGDSGANVLTF. CDR3 nucleotide sequence: TGTGCCAGCTCAACATTAACCTACAGGGTGGGGGACTCTGGGGCCAACGTCCTGACTTTC.

V gene TRBV7-2 combines with J gene TRBJ2-7; 7 bases align to TRBD1. V was pared by 5 bases and J by 3 bases, with 10 bases of the junction left unmatched. Per germline, CDR1 SGHTA and CDR2 FQGNSA. The CDR3 sequence is 15 residues long. This chain's CDR3 is CASSQRQGPFYEQYF. The CDR3 nucleotides read TGTGCCAGCAGCCAGAGACAGGGACCCTTCTACGAGCAGTACTTC.